These 14 T cell receptor beta chains share one sample of origin, sequenced in a study of blood T cell repertoires in COVID-19. TCRdb's copy holds only in-frame clones and misses some; the assay was immunoSEQ multiplex PCR. This table holds roughly 120,000 clones, approximately 74% found once. Sequenced sample: peripheral blood. These receptors came from an elderly man with COVID-19, enrolled during active disease.

V gene TRBV12-3 or TRBV12-4 combines with J gene TRBJ1-1; 11 nucleotides match TRBD1. V shed 6 bases and J 10 bases; nucleotides not matched to a gene: 7. The CDR3 contains 13 residues. The CDR3 here is CASRASGQGGAFF. The CDR3 DNA is TGTGCCAGCAGGGCGTCGGGACAGGGGGGAGCTTTCTTT.

V is TRBV6-6 and J is TRBJ2-3; 7 bases agree with TRBD2. V was pared by 4 bases and J by 5 bases, with 6 bases of the junction left unmatched. CDR1 and CDR2 from the germline V gene are MNHNY and SVGAGI (reference sequence). The CDR3 is 14 residues long. CDR3 nucleotide sequence: TGTGCCAGCAGTTTCCCGGGGAGGGAAGATACGCAGTATTTT. Amino acids: CASSFPGREDTQYF.

The genes are TRBV2 and TRBJ2-2; D is unclear. V gave up 6 bases and J gave up 1 base, with 6 bases separating them. Germline-derived CDR1 and CDR2 are SNHLY and FYNNEI. The CDR3 totals 13 residues. The CDR3 nucleotides are TGTGCCAGCAGAGTAGAGAACACCGGGGAGCTGTTTTTT. This translates into CASRVENTGELFF.

This clone was observed a handful of times. The rearrangement uses TRBV27 and TRBJ2-3; D ambiguous. V lost 10 bases, J lost 0 bases, and 14 bases lay in between. Germline values: CDR1 MNHEY, CDR2 SMNVEV (reference sequence). This CDR3 has 14 residues. The chain's CDR3 is CATSRLTSTDTQYF. The CDR3 bases are TGTGCCACCTCGCGCCTAACTAGCACAGATACGCAGTATTTT.

The V gene is TRBV18, the J gene TRBJ2-5; D ambiguous. V dropped 2 bases and J dropped 5 bases, with 9 bases sitting between them. Germline CDR1 is KGHSH and CDR2 is LQKENI. The CDR3 sequence is 13 residues long. The DNA for the CDR3 is TGTGCCAGCTCACCATCAGGCCAGGAGACCCAGTACTTC. Its translation is CASSPSGQETQYF.

V and J are TRBV5-4 and TRBJ2-1; 10 nucleotides agree with TRBD2. Looked up from germline, CDR1 is SGHNT and CDR2 is YYREEE (reference sequence). The junction had 6 bases not matched to a gene; V was cut back by 2 bases and J by 7 bases. The CDR3 has 15 residues. The CDR3 DNA reads TGTGCCAGCAGCTTTGGAGCGGGAGGGTGGAATGAGCAGTTCTTC. This gives the protein CASSFGAGGWNEQFF.

V usage is TRBV28 and J usage is TRBJ1-3; the D gene is possibly TRBD1 (6 bases). The CDR3 spans 19 residues. Germline assignment: CDR1 MDHEN and CDR2 SYDVKM. Trimming removed 6 bases from V and 0 bases from J, with 24 bases in between. CDR3 amino acids: CASSFFIPGQPISGNTIYF. The CDR3 DNA reads TGTGCCAGCAGCTTTTTCATACCTGGACAGCCGATCTCTGGAAACACCATATATTTT. The full variable domain, its missing parts supplied by reference TRBV28 and TRBJ1-3, is DVKVTQSSRYLVKRTGEKVFLECVQDMDHENMFWYRQDPGLGLRLIYFSYDVKMKEKGDIPEGYSVSREKKERFSLILESASTNQTSMYLCASSFFIPGQPISGNTIYFGEGSWLTVV.

The rearrangement links TRBV3-1 (or the pseudogene TRBV3-2) to TRBJ2-5; TRBD1 agrees at 11 bases. The CDR3 has 15 residues. Germline loops: CDR1 LGHDT, CDR2 YNNKEL (reference sequence). J gave up 3 bases and V 4 bases, and 4 bases lay outside the gene matches. CDR3 in amino acids: CASSLGQGAKETQYF. The DNA of the CDR3 is TGTGCCAGCAGCCTCGGACAGGGGGCTAAAGAGACCCAGTACTTC.

This clone was counted once. CDR3 sequence: CASSQQGRQPQHF. The CDR3 nucleotides are TGTGCCAGCAGCCAACAGGGACGTCAGCCCCAGCATTTT. J is TRBJ1-5 and V is TRBV12-3 or TRBV12-4; D possibly corresponds to TRBD1 (6 bases). The CDR3 extends over 13 amino acids. Trimming pared 6 bases from V and 6 bases from J, leaving 12 bases between.

The chain has TRBV6-5 and TRBJ2-7; 7 nucleotides match TRBD1. This CDR3 spans 15 amino acids. V was clipped by 9 bases and J by 3 bases; unmatched bases: 14. Per the germline V gene, CDR1 is MNHEY and CDR2 is SVGAGI. The CDR3 is CASIEGTVSHYEQYF. The CDR3 bases are TGTGCCAGTATCGAGGGGACAGTGAGTCACTACGAGCAGTACTTC.

A few counts support this clone. The rearrangement links TRBV7-9 to TRBJ2-2, with a possible D match to TRBD2 (5 bases). Trimming left V 10 bases short and J 2 bases short, with 14 bases between. This CDR3 comprises 14 residues. In germline, CDR1 is SEHNR, CDR2 FQNEAQ (reference sequence). CDR3 DNA: TGTGCCACCCTGGGCCTAGCCAACACCGGGGAGCTGTTTTTT. It is translated as CATLGLANTGELFF.

This clone came up once. This chain connects TRBV28 to TRBJ1-1; D uncertain. Between the trimmed V and J ends, which lost 4 bases and 7 bases, there was a span of 13 bases. The CDR3 is 13 residues long. Germline loops: CDR1 MDHEN, CDR2 SYDVKM. The CDR3 DNA reads as TGTGCCAGCAGTTCCGGGGAGAGAAATGAAGCTTTCTTT. Amino acids: CASSSGERNEAFF.

A few counts support this clone. As DNA, the CDR3 is TGTGCCAGCAGTCCAGGACTAGCGGGATTTGAGCAGTTCTTC. It translates to CASSPGLAGFEQFF. The chain links TRBV6-5 to TRBJ2-1; TRBD2 agrees at 12 bases. CDR3 size: 14 residues. V dropped 5 bases and J dropped 9; count of bases not matched to a gene: 5. The germline CDR1 and CDR2 sequences are MNHEY and SVGAGI.

This clone has only one observation. The rearrangement joins TRBV5-1 to TRBJ1-6; D gene uncertain. Germline V gives CDR1 SGHRS, CDR2 YFSETQ. CDR3 size: 14 residues. The ends were cut back, 7 bases at V and 6 bases at J, with 14 bases in the middle. The CDR3 sequence is CASGSMAPNSPLHF. The CDR3 nucleotides read TGCGCCAGCGGCTCCATGGCCCCTAATTCACCCCTCCACTTT.